Sequencing of this T cell receptor (beta chain) was carried out in a study of OX40 agonist ivuxolimab in advanced cancers. General observations from the study: Compared with others, partial responders at 0.1-3.0 mg/kg displayed clonal expansion among the lowest. On average, CD8+ T cells showed a greater number of expanded clones than CD4+.

With respect to this clone: Its antigen is unidentified.

The CDR3 consists of 17 residues. The V and J ends lost 1 base and 1 base, in that order; junction bases with no gene match: 3. Per germline, CDR1 SEHNR and CDR2 FQNEAQ (reference sequence). Here immunoSEQ multiplex PCR was the method, and the copy in TCRdb shows in-frame clones only, minus some. The repertoire holds some 18,000 clones, with 70% to 90% as singletons. This TCR derives from an adult with an advanced solid tumor such as melanoma, head and neck, liver or kidney cancer. V and J are TRBV7-9 and TRBJ2-3; 12 positions match TRBD2. This specimen consisted of CD4+ or CD8+ T cells sorted from blood, obtained in a trial of the OX40 agonist ivuxolimab. The CDR3 nucleotides read TGTGCCAGCAGCTTAGGGACTAGCGGGGAAGGCACAGATACGCAGTATTTT. Encoded protein: CASSLGTSGEGTDTQYF. The entire variable domain, with the rest obtained from reference TRBV7-9 and TRBJ2-3, is as follows: DTGVSQNPRHKITKRGQNVTFRCDPISEHNRLYWYRQTLGQGPEFLTYFQNEAQLEKSRLLSDRFSAERPKGSFSTLEIQRTEQGDSAMYLCASSLGTSGEGTDTQYFGPGTRLTVL.